This note documents a single T cell receptor (beta chain) sequence. The antigen is not known. Combining a sample-barcoded 5' primer with a J-beta primer mix, a second PCR ran for about 7 to 11 cycles. TCRdb used MiXCR to reprocess the 5' RACE reads, holding one entry per CDR3 protein. The sample gives about 1,400,000 distinct CDR3 sequences, approximately 38% of which show up once; roughly 8.2% is in the top ten. These data belong to a study of blood T cells in healthy people across ages. General study results and limits: Changes seen in expanded clonotypes were possibly confounded by donor CMV status left unknown. TCR beta diversity per million T cells fell roughly linearly with age. TCR beta diversity was tightly associated with the proportion of naive T cells.

Germline V lookup: CDR1 DFQATT, CDR2 SNEGSKA (reference sequence). The CDR3 runs to 12 residues. Trimming left V 4 bases short and J 1 base short, with 7 bases between. The rearrangement joins TRBV20-1 to TRBJ1-1; D is undetermined. Input material: blood. This sequence was found in a woman aged 18-29 years in good health. CDR3 protein: CSAIEANTEAFF. The CDR3 nucleotides read TGCAGTGCTATAGAAGCGAACACTGAAGCTTTCTTT.